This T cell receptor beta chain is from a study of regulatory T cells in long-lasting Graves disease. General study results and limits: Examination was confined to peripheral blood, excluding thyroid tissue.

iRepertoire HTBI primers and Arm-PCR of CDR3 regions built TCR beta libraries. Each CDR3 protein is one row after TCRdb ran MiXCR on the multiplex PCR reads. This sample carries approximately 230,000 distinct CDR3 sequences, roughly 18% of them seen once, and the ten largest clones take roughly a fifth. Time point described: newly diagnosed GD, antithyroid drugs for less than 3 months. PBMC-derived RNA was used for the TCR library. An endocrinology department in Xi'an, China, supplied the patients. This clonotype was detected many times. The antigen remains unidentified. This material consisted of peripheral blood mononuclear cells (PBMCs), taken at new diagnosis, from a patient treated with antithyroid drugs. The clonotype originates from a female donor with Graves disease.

DNA of the CDR3: TGTGCCAGCAGCTTAAGACAGAATGAAAAACTGTTTTTT. Encoded protein: CASSLRQNEKLFF. This chain connects TRBV11-1 to TRBJ1-4; tentative D call: TRBD1 (5 bases). The CDR3 is 13 residues long. Germline CDR1 SGHAT, CDR2 FQDESV (reference sequence). V was pared by 2 bases and J by 5 bases, with 6 bases between.